This T cell receptor (beta chain) is drawn from a study of blood T cell repertoires in COVID-19. There are 16 residues in the CDR3. CDR1 SGHRS and CDR2 YFSETQ come from the germline V gene. Trimming cost V 0 bases and J 0 bases; bases outside gene matches: 2. Some clones are missing from TCRdb's copy, which holds only in-frame ones; the method was immunoSEQ multiplex PCR. The sample lists a few hundred thousand clones; approximately 90% were seen once. Cohort 3 recovered donors had two negative PCRs, clearance, or symptom resolution. The sequenced material came from PBMCs or T cells enriched from blood (not recorded which). The chain links TRBV5-1 to TRBJ2-1, with 8 bases aligning to TRBD2. This receptor was obtained from a young woman who had recovered from COVID-19. The CDR3 region has the DNA TGCGCCAGCAGCTTGGCCAGCGGGAGCTCCTACAATGAGCAGTTCTTC. Its protein is CASSLASGSSYNEQFF.